This T cell receptor (beta chain) was sequenced during a study of blood T cell repertoires in COVID-19 (TCRdb year 2020). Study-wide context: Samples from collaborators originated in the United States, Italy and Spain and spanned both the acute and convalescent phases of COVID-19. The prospective study material was composed of cDNA or gDNA derived from T cells, B-cell-depleted T cells, or PBMCs. Subjects who had been exposed to COVID-19, were actively infected with it, or had recovered from it provided the deeply sampled blood TCRbeta repertoires that made up the dataset. A freely available public database, intended as a resource for researchers studying the immune response to SARS-CoV-2, is where the repertoires were released. The samples were drawn from two sources: the first 160 participants of the ongoing ImmuneRACE study, and 950 to 1,500 subjects contributed by 6 global collaborators. Sample metadata almost always included a de-identified subject ID, COVID-19 status, age in years and sex. Where available, HLA class I and class II types were taken from metadata supplied by the sample provider and were not determined by assay-based typing. Study-wide conclusions, independent of this receptor: How much clinical and demographic metadata was included differed by source and by participant, and the metadata was provided uncurated.

TCRbeta CDR3 regions were amplified from genomic DNA by means of the immunoSEQ Assay, a bias-controlled multiplex PCR. The paper's processing steps were these. The number of nucleated cells in each sample was estimated from the amplification of reference gene primers within the assay. Sequence reads were collapsed and filtered to measure the absolute abundance of every unique TCRbeta CDR3 rearrangement. For each sample, productive Simpson clonality was calculated by taking the square root of Simpson's diversity index across productive rearrangements. Entries here come from immuneACCESS through TCRdb and include only in-frame sequences with V and J called. Some clones fail to appear in such tables; in the studies checked, an unresolved V gene covers under half of the shortfall, and the cause of the remainder is unknown. That table supplies the V and J calls and clone size; D and trimming were determined from the DNA. In all, the sample holds about 170,000 clones, and over 80% of those were seen once. The ten largest clonotypes hold approximately 7.6% of the sample.

For this clone: Its cognate antigen has yet to be identified. Per-nucleotide qualities are absent, and no much larger clonotype sits a single base away.

At one collaborating source in Seattle, patients were enrolled during active infection and were followed longitudinally through the course of disease. Each collaborating institution followed its own protocols to collect whole blood in K2EDTA tubes. For TCRbeta analysis, collaborator samples were shipped as frozen whole blood, as isolated PBMCs, or as DNA extracted from either sample type. The source of this sequence is a woman older than 75 with COVID-19, enrolled during active disease. The sample was peripheral blood.

The bases read TGTGCCAGCAGTTACTCGTCGTACAATGAGCAGTTCTTC. It encodes CASSYSSYNEQFF. The rearrangement joined TRBV6-5 to TRBJ2-1; no D gene call is confident. The germline V gene specifies MNHEY as CDR1 and SVGAGI as CDR2. Spanning cysteine to phenylalanine, the CDR3 consists of 13 amino acids. Left in the record is the CDR3 DNA by itself, 39 bases read in frame from the first base. V is clipped by 0 bases and J by 4 bases, and the sequence between their germline boundaries is 4 bases long.